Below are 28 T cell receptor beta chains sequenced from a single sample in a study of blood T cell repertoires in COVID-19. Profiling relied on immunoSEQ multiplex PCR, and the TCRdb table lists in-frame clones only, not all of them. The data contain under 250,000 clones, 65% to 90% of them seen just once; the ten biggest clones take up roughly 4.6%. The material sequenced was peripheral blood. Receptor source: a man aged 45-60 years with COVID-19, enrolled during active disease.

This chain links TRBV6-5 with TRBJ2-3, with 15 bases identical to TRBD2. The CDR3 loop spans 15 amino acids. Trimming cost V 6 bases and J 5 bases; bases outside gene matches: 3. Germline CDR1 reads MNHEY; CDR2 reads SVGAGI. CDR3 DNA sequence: TGTGCCAGCAGGAGGGGACTAGCGGGGGGAGATACGCAGTATTTT. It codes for CASRRGLAGGDTQYF.

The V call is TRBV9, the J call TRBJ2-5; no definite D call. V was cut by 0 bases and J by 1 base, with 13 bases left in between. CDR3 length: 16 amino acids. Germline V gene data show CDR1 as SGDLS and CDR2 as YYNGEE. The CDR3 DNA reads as TGTGCCAGCAGCGTAGCTCCCGGTCCAATCCAAGAGACCCAGTACTTC. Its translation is CASSVAPGPIQETQYF.

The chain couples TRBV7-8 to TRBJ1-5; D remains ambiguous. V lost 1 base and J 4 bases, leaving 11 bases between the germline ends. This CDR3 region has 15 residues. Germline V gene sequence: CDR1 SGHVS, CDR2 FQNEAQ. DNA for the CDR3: TGTGCCAGCAGCTTAGAACAGACCCTTAATCAGCCCCAGCATTTT. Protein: CASSLEQTLNQPQHF.

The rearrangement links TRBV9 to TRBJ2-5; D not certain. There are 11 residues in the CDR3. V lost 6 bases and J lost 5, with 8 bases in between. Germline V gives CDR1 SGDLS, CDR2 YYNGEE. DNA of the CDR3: TGTGCCAGCACTAGTGGGGAGACCCAGTACTTC. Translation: CASTSGETQYF.

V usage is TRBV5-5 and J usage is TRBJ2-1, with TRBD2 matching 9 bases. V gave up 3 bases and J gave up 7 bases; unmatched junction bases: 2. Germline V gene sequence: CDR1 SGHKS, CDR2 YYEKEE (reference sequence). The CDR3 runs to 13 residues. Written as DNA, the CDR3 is TGTGCCAGCAGCTATGGACTAGCGAATGAGCAGTTCTTC. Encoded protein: CASSYGLANEQFF.

The CDR3 is CASSPGVWETQYF. The CDR3 nucleotides read TGTGCCAGCAGCCCAGGGGTCTGGGAGACCCAGTACTTC. V gene TRBV11-2 combines with J gene TRBJ2-5, with D perhaps TRBD1 (6 bases). CDR3 length: 13 residues. The germline V and J ends were trimmed by 5 bases and 5 bases, with 12 bases remaining between them. Germline CDR1 SGHAT, CDR2 FQNNGV.

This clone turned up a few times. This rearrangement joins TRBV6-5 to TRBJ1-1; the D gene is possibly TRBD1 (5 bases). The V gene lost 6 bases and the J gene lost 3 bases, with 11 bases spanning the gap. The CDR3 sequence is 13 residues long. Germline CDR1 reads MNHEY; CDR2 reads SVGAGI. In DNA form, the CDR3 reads TGTGCCAGCAGGCTTACAGGCTACACTGAAGCTTTCTTT. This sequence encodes CASRLTGYTEAFF.

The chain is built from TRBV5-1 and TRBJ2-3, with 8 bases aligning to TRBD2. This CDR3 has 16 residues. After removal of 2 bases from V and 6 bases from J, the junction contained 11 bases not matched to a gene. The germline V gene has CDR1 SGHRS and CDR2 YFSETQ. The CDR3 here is CASSLRAGVIGDTQYF. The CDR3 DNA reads TGCGCCAGCAGCTTAAGAGCGGGGGTGATAGGGGATACGCAGTATTTT.

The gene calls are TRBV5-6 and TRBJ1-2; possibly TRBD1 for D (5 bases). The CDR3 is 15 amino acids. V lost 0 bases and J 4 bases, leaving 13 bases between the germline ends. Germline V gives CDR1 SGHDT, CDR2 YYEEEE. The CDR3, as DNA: TGTGCCAGCAGCTTGGGCGGGGCCAGTCCCTATGGCTACACCTTC. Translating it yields CASSLGGASPYGYTF.

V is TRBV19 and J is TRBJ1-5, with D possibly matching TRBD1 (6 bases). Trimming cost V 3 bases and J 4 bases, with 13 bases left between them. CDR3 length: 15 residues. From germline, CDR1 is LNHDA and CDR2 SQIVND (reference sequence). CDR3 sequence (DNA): TGTGCCAGTAGTATCGTGGGAGGGGGAAATCAGCCCCAGCATTTT. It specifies CASSIVGGGNQPQHF. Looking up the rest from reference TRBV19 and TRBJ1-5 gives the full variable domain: DGGITQSPKYLFRKEGQNVTLSCEQNLNHDAMYWYRQDPGQGLRLIYYSQIVNDFQKGDIAEGYSVSREKKESFPLTVTSAQKNPTAFYLCASSIVGGGNQPQHFGDGTRLSIL.

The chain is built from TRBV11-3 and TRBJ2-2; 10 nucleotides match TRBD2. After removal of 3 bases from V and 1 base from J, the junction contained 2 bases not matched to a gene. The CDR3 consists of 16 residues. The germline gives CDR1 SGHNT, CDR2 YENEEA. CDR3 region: CASSFGLAVNTGELFF. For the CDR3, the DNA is TGTGCCAGCAGCTTCGGACTAGCGGTGAACACCGGGGAGCTGTTTTTT. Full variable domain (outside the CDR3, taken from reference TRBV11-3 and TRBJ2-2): EAGVVQSPRYKIIEKKQPVAFWCNPISGHNTLYWYLQNLGQGPELLIRYENEEAVDDSQLPKDRFSAERLKGVDSTLKIQPAELGDSAVYLCASSFGLAVNTGELFFGEGSRLTVL.

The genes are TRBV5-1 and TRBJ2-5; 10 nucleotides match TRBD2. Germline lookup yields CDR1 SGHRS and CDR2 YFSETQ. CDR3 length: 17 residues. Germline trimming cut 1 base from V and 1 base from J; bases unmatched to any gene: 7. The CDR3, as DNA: TGCGCCAGCAGCTTGACCAAAGTAGCGGGAGGCCAAGAGACCCAGTACTTC. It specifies CASSLTKVAGGQETQYF.

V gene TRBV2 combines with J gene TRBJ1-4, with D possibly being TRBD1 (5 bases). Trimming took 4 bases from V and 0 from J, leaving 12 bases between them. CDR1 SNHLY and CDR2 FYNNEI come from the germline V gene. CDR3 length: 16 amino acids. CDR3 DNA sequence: TGTGCCAGCAGTGCAGACGCACAGGCAACTAATGAAAAACTGTTTTTT. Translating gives CASSADAQATNEKLFF.

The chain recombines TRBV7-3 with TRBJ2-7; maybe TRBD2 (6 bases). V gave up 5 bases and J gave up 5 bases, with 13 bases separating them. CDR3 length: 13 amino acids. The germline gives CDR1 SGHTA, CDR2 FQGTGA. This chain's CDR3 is CASSPGSPDEQYF. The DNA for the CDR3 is TGTGCCAGCAGCCCCGGGAGCCCCGACGAGCAGTACTTC.

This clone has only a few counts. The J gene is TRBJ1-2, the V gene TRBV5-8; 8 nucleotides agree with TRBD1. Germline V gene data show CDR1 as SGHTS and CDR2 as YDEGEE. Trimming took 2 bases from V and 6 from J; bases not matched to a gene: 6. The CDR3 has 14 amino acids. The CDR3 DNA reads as TGTGCCAGCAGCTTTAGCAGGGGGCAACATGGCTACACCTTC. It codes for CASSFSRGQHGYTF.

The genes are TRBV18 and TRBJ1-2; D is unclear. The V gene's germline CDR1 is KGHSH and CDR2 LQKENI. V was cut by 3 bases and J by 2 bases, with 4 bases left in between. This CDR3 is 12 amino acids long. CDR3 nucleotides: TGTGCCAGCTCACCTCTCAACTATGGCTACACCTTC. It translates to CASSPLNYGYTF.

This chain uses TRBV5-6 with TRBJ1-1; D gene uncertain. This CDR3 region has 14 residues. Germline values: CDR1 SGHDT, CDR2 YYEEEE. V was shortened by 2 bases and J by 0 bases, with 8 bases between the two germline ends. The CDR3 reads CASSLYSVNTEAFF. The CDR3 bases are TGTGCCAGCAGCTTATATTCAGTGAACACTGAAGCTTTCTTT.

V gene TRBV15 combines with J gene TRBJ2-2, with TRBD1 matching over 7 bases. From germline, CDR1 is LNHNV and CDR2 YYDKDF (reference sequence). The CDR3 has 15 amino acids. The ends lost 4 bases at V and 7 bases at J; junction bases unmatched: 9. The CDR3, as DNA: TGTGCCACCAGCACCTACGACAGGGATAACGGGGAGCTGTTTTTT. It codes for CATSTYDRDNGELFF.

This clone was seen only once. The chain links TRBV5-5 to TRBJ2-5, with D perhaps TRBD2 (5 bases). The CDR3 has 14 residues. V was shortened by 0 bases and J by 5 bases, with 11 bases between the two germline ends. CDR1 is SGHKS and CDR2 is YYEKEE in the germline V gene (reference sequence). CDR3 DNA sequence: TGTGCCAGCAGCTTGGTTGAGGGCGGCGAGACCCAGTACTTC. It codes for CASSLVEGGETQYF.

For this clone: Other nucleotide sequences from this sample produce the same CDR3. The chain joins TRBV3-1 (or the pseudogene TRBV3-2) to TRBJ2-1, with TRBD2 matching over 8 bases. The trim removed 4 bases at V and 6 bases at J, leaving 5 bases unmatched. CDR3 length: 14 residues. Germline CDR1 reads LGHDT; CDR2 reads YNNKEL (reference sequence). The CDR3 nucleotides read TGTGCCAGCAGCCCAGGACTAGCTAGCAATGAGCAGTTCTTC. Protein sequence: CASSPGLASNEQFF.

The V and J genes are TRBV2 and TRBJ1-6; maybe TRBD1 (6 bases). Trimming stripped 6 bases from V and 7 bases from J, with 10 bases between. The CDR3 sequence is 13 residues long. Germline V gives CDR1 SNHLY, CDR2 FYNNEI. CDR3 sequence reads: CASRRDRNSPLHF. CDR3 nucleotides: TGTGCCAGCAGAAGAGACAGGAATTCACCCCTCCACTTT.

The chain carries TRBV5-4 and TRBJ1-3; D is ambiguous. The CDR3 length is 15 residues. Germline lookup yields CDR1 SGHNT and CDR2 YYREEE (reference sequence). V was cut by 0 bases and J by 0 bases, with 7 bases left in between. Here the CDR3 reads CASSLELNSGNTIYF. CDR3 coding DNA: TGTGCCAGCAGCTTGGAACTGAACTCTGGAAACACCATATATTTT.

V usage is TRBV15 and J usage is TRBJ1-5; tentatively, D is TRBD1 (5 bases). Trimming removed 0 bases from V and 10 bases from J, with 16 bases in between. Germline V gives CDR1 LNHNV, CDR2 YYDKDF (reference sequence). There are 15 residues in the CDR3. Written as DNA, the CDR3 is TGTGCCACCAGCAGAGATCGGGGGGTCCGAATTCCCCAGCATTTT. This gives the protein CATSRDRGVRIPQHF. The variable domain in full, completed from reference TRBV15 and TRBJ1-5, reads DAMVIQNPRYQVTQFGKPVTLSCSQTLNHNVMYWYQQKSSQAPKLLFHYYDKDFNNEADTPDNFQSRRPNTSFCFLDIRSPGLGDTAMYLCATSRDRGVRIPQHFGDGTRLSIL.

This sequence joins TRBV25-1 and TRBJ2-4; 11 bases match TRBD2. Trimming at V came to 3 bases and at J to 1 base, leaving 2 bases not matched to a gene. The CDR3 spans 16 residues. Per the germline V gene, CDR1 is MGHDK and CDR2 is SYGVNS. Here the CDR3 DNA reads TGTGCCAGCAGTGATAGCGGGGGGGCGGCCAAAAACATTCAGTACTTC. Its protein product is CASSDSGGAAKNIQYF. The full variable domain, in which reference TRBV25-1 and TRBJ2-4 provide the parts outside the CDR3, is EADIYQTPRYLVIGTGKKITLECSQTMGHDKMYWYQQDPGMELHLIHYSYGVNSTEKGDLSSESTVSRIRTEHFPLTLESARPSHTSQYLCASSDSGGAAKNIQYFGAGTRLSVL.

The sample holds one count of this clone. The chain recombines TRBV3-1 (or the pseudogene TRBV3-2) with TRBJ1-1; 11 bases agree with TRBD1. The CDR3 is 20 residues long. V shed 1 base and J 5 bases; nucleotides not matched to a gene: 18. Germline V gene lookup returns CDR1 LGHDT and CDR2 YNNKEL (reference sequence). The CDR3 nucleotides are TGTGCCAGCAGCCAAGTGGTTATTAACGAGGTGGGACAGGGGGAGACTGAAGCTTTCTTT. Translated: CASSQVVINEVGQGETEAFF.

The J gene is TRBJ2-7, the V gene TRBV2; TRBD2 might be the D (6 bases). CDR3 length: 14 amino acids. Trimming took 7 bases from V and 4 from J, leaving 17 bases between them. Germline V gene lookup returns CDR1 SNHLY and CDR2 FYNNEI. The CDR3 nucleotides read TGTGCCAGCACCGCGGGACGGAGAGATTACGAGCAGTACTTC. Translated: CASTAGRRDYEQYF.

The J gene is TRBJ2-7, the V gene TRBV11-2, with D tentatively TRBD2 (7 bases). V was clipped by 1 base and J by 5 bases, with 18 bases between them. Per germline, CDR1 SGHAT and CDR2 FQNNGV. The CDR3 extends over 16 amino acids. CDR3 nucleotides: TGTGCCAGCAGCTTAGGTCCACAGGGAGGGTGGAACGAGCAGTACTTC. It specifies CASSLGPQGGWNEQYF.

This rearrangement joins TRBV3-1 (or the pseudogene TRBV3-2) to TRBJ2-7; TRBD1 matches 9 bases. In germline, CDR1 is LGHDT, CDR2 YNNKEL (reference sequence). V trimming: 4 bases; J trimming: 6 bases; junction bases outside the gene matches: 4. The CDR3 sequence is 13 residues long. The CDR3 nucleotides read TGTGCCAGCAGCCCCCGGGACAGGGCCGAGCAGTACTTC. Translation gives CASSPRDRAEQYF.